The 22 T cell receptor beta chains reported below all come from one sample, sequenced in a study of blood T cell repertoires in COVID-19. Measured with immunoSEQ multiplex PCR; TCRdb has only the in-frame clones, and not every one. Of 200,000 or so clones in the sample, around 85% are singletons; the top ten hold roughly 5%. Material for sequencing was peripheral blood. The receptors were gathered from a human donor in a cohort sampled during active COVID-19.

The rearrangement links TRBV18 to TRBJ1-4; D remains ambiguous. V shed 6 bases and J shed 5 bases, with 13 bases lying between them. The CDR3 covers 14 residues. Germline CDR1 and CDR2: KGHSH and LQKENI. The CDR3 spells CASSNGRANEKLFF. CDR3 bases: TGTGCCAGCTCTAACGGGAGGGCAAATGAAAAACTGTTTTTT.

The rearrangement links TRBV29-1 to TRBJ2-1; D is unclear. The ends were cut back, 4 bases at V and 5 bases at J, with 9 bases in the middle. This CDR3 comprises 12 residues. Germline-derived CDR1 and CDR2 are SQVTM and ANQGSEA. The CDR3 loop reads CSVGQRNNEQFF. In nucleotides, the CDR3 is TGCAGCGTTGGGCAGAGGAACAATGAGCAGTTCTTC.

The chain uses TRBV9 and TRBJ2-4; 9 nucleotides agree with TRBD2. CDR1 and CDR2 from the germline V gene are SGDLS and YYNGEE. The CDR3 has 19 residues. J was trimmed by 0 bases and V by 0 bases; bases with no gene match: 10. In DNA, the CDR3 is TGTGCCAGCAGCGTAGGAAGTAGCGGGAGTCTCCAAGCCAAAAACATTCAGTACTTC. This codes for CASSVGSSGSLQAKNIQYF. The full variable domain, completed using reference TRBV9 and TRBJ2-4, is DSGVTQTPKHLITATGQRVTLRCSPRSGDLSVYWYQQSLDQGLQFLIQYYNGEERAKGNILERFSAQQFPDLHSELNLSSLELGDSALYFCASSVGSSGSLQAKNIQYFGAGTRLSVL.

J is TRBJ2-1 and V is TRBV7-6; tentative D call: TRBD2 (6 bases). This CDR3 is built from 14 residues. The V end was cut by 3 bases, the J end by 2 bases, with 8 bases between. In germline, CDR1 is SGHVS, CDR2 FNYEAQ. For the CDR3, the DNA is TGTGCCAGCAGCTTCGGCGGGACCTACAATGAGCAGTTCTTC. This sequence encodes CASSFGGTYNEQFF.

The J gene is TRBJ2-7, the V gene TRBV6-1; 9 nucleotides line up with TRBD2. Germline V gives CDR1 MNHNS, CDR2 SASEGT. With 3 bases clipped from V and 6 bases from J, the junction kept 9 bases outside the gene matches. This CDR3 spans 15 amino acids. CDR3 region: CASSDQPGLASEQYF. CDR3 in DNA: TGTGCCAGCAGTGACCAACCGGGACTAGCTTCCGAGCAGTACTTC.

The V and J genes are TRBV9 and TRBJ2-1; TRBD1 matches at 7 bases. This CDR3 has 15 amino acids. The ends lost 3 bases at V and 6 bases at J; junction bases unmatched: 9. Germline V gives CDR1 SGDLS, CDR2 YYNGEE. The CDR3 DNA reads TGTGCCAGCAGCGCTGACAGGGCAAGGGGCAATGAGCAGTTCTTC. It is translated as CASSADRARGNEQFF.

CDR3 residues: CASSKVERFYYYYFDEKLFF. The CDR3 nucleotides read TGTGCCAGCAGCAAAGTTGAAAGGTTTTATTACTACTACTTTGATGAAAAACTGTTTTTT. The rearrangement links TRBV21-1 to TRBJ1-4. TRBV21-1 is an annotated pseudogene. The CDR3 runs to 20 residues.

The rearrangement uses TRBV5-5 and TRBJ2-6; D is perhaps TRBD2 (6 bases). With 1 base removed from V and 8 bases from J, the gap between germline ends came to 13 bases. This CDR3 comprises 15 residues. Per the germline V gene, CDR1 is SGHKS and CDR2 is YYEKEE (reference sequence). The CDR3 nucleotides are TGTGCCAGCAGCTTGTTTGACGCGGGGTCCAACGTCCTGACTTTC. Translated: CASSLFDAGSNVLTF.

V gene TRBV18 combines with J gene TRBJ2-3; D gene ambiguous. The CDR3 consists of 11 residues. Per the germline V gene, CDR1 is KGHSH and CDR2 is LQKENI. V shed 3 bases and J shed 7 bases, with 5 bases lying between them. CDR3 amino acids: CASSPANTQYF. The CDR3 DNA reads TGTGCCAGCTCACCCGCGAATACGCAGTATTTT. The whole variable domain, remainder taken from reference TRBV18 and TRBJ2-3, is NAGVMQNPRHLVRRRGQEARLRCSPMKGHSHVYWYRQLPEEGLKFMVYLQKENIIDESGMPKERFSAEFPKEGPSILRIQQVVRGDSAAYFCASSPANTQYFGPGTRLTVL.

Here the CDR3 DNA reads TGCGCCAGCAGTCTCGCGACTGGCAATCAGCCCCAGCATTTT. It yields the protein CASSLATGNQPQHF. This chain joins TRBV4-3 and TRBJ1-5, with D uncertain. V gave up 6 bases and J gave up 2 bases, with 11 bases separating them. The CDR3 runs to 14 residues. CDR1 LGHNA and CDR2 YSLEER come from the germline V gene.

This clone is a singleton in its sample. The V and J genes are TRBV4-3 and TRBJ2-7, with 12 positions matching TRBD1. The CDR3 loop spans 15 amino acids. Trimming at V came to 2 bases and at J to 6 bases, leaving 5 bases not matched to a gene. Germline CDR1 and CDR2: LGHNA and YSLEER. CDR3 sequence (DNA): TGCGCCAGCAGCCAACGGGACAGGGGGCGGGCCGAGCAGTACTTC. Amino acids: CASSQRDRGRAEQYF.

The CDR3 is CASSIVARGSRQPQHF. The DNA of the CDR3 is TGTGCCAGTAGTATTGTAGCAAGGGGTAGTCGTCAGCCCCAGCATTTT. The chain employs TRBV19 and TRBJ1-5; D possibly corresponds to TRBD1 (5 bases). CDR1 and CDR2 from the germline V gene are LNHDA and SQIVND (reference sequence). The CDR3 extends over 16 amino acids. Trimming cost V 3 bases and J 6 bases, with 18 bases left between them. The whole variable domain, filled in from reference TRBV19 and TRBJ1-5, reads DGGITQSPKYLFRKEGQNVTLSCEQNLNHDAMYWYRQDPGQGLRLIYYSQIVNDFQKGDIAEGYSVSREKKESFPLTVTSAQKNPTAFYLCASSIVARGSRQPQHFGDGTRLSIL.

The rearrangement joins TRBV9 to TRBJ1-2, with D maybe TRBD1 (6 bases). CDR1 and CDR2 from the germline V gene are SGDLS and YYNGEE. The CDR3 consists of 15 residues. With 0 bases removed from V and 4 bases from J, the gap between germline ends came to 13 bases. The DNA of the CDR3 is TGTGCCAGCAGCGTAGGACTGGACAGTCTCTATGGCTACACCTTC. Encoded protein: CASSVGLDSLYGYTF.

The chain recombines TRBV5-1 with TRBJ2-7; 7 bases line up with TRBD2. The CDR3 extends over 14 amino acids. The V gene end was trimmed by 0 bases and the J gene end by 2 bases; junction bases not matched to a gene: 2. From germline, CDR1 is SGHRS and CDR2 YFSETQ. CDR3 residues: CASSLAGGPYEQYF. In DNA, the CDR3 is TGCGCCAGCAGCTTGGCGGGAGGTCCCTACGAGCAGTACTTC.

The rearrangement uses TRBV6-5 and TRBJ1-2; 8 bases map to TRBD1. CDR3 size: 15 residues. V lost 2 bases, J lost 7 bases, and 9 bases stayed unmatched. Germline V lookup: CDR1 MNHEY, CDR2 SVGAGI. The CDR3 reads CASSYGRGDRGGYTF. CDR3 DNA: TGTGCCAGCAGTTACGGAAGGGGTGACAGGGGTGGCTACACCTTC.

The chain recombines TRBV30 with TRBJ1-6; 9 bases map to TRBD1. This CDR3 spans 13 amino acids. Per germline, CDR1 GTSNPN and CDR2 SVGIG (reference sequence). The junction had 8 bases not matched to a gene; V was cut back by 3 bases and J by 14 bases. The CDR3 loop is CAWRAGTGRTLHF. CDR3 in DNA: TGTGCCTGGAGAGCTGGGACAGGGAGAACCCTCCACTTT.

V gene TRBV6-5 combines with J gene TRBJ2-7; D gene uncertain. Trimming pared 0 bases from V and 3 bases from J, leaving 15 bases between. This CDR3 comprises 16 residues. Germline V gives CDR1 MNHEY, CDR2 SVGAGI. The CDR3 nucleotides read TGTGCCAGCAGTTACTCGGCGAGTAACAACTACTACGAGCAGTACTTC. Protein: CASSYSASNNYYEQYF.

This chain connects TRBV6-2 or TRBV6-3 to TRBJ2-1; D perhaps matches TRBD2 (6 bases). Germline CDR1 is MNHEY and CDR2 is SVGEGT. This CDR3 is 13 amino acids long. The germline V and J ends were trimmed by 0 bases and 10 bases, with 10 bases remaining between them. This CDR3 is CASSYSGGGEQFF. The CDR3 DNA sequence: TGTGCCAGCAGTTACTCGGGGGGTGGGGAGCAGTTCTTC.

This clone was observed a single time. The chain employs TRBV5-1 and TRBJ2-7, with TRBD2 as a possible D gene (7 bases). The CDR3 totals 15 residues. V gave up 2 bases and J gave up 2 bases, with 14 bases separating them. CDR1 is SGHRS, CDR2 YFSETQ, per germline. The CDR3 DNA reads as TGCGCCAGCAGCTTCGGGGGGCACGGAACCTACGAGCAGTACTTC. Its translation is CASSFGGHGTYEQYF.

This rearrangement joins TRBV27 to TRBJ2-1; 14 positions match TRBD2. The V gene end was trimmed by 8 bases and the J gene end by 6 bases; junction bases not matched to a gene: 18. Germline V lookup: CDR1 MNHEY, CDR2 SMNVEV (reference sequence). This CDR3 has 19 amino acids. CDR3 sequence: CASATKGLAGGSGRNEQFF. In DNA form, the CDR3 reads TGTGCCAGCGCCACAAAAGGACTAGCGGGAGGTTCAGGACGCAATGAGCAGTTCTTC.

This chain links TRBV7-9 with TRBJ1-2; 10 positions match TRBD1. V trimming: 4 bases; J trimming: 4 bases; junction bases outside the gene matches: 3. CDR3 length: 14 amino acids. Germline V gene lookup returns CDR1 SEHNR and CDR2 FQNEAQ (reference sequence). CDR3: CASSSDRGSYGYTF. DNA of the CDR3: TGTGCCAGCAGCTCGGACAGGGGGAGCTATGGCTACACCTTC.

Concerning this clone itself: The same CDR3 arises from other DNA sequences in this sample as well. The V and J genes are TRBV7-2 and TRBJ2-1; tentatively, D is TRBD2 (5 bases). Trimming cost V 0 bases and J 10 bases, with 10 bases left between them. Germline V gives CDR1 SGHTA, CDR2 FQGNSA. The CDR3 length is 13 residues. CDR3 in DNA: TGTGCCAGCAGCTTAGCGGGAGTCGGGGAGCAGTTCTTC. Amino acid sequence: CASSLAGVGEQFF.